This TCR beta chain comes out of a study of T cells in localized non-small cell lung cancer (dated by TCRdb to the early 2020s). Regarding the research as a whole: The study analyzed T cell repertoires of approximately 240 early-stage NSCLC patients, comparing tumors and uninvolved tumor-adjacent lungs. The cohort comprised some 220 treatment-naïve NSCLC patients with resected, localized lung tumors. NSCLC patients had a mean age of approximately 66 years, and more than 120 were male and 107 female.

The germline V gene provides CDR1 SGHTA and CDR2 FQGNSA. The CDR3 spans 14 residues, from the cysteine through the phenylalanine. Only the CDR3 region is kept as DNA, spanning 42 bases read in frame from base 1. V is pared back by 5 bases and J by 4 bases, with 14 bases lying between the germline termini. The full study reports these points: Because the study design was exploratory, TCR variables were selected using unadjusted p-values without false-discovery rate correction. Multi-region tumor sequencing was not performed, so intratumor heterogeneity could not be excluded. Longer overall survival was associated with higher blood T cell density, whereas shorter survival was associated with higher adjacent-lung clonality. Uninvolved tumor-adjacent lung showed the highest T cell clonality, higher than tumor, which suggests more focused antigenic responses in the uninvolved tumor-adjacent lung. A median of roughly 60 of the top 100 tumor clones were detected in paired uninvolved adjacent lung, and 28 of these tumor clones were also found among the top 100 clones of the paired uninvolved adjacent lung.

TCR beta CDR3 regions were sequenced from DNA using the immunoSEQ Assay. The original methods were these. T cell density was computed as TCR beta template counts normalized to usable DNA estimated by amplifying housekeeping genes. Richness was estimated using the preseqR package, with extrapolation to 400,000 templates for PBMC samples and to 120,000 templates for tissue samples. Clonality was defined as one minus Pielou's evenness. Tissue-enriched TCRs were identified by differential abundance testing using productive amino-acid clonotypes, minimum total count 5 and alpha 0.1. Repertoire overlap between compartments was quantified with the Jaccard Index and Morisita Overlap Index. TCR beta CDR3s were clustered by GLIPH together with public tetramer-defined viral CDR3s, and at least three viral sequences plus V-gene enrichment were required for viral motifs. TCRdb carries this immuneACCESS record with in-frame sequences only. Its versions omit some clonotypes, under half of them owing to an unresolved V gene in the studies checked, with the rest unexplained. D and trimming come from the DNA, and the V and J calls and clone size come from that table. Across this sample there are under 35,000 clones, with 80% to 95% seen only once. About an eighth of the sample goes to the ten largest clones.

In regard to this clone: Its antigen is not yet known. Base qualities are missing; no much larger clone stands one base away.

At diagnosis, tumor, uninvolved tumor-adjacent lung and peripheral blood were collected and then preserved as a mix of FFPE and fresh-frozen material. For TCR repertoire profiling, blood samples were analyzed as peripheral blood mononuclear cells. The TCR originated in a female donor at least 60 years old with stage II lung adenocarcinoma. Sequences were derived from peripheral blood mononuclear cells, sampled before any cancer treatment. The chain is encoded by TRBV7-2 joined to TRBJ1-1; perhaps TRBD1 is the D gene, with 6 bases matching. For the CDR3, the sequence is CASSQSRGVTEAFF. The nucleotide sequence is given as TGTGCCAGCAGCCAATCTAGGGGGGTCACTGAAGCTTTCTTT.